A single sample is the source of the 15 T cell receptor beta chains below, sequenced in a study of Graves' ophthalmopathy and Graves' hyperthyroidism. Amplification of TCR beta CDR3 regions used RNA transcripts. In the first round, RT-PCR was carried out with HTBI primers, and a multiplex PCR formed the second round. Each CDR3 protein gets one entry after TCRdb re-called the multiplex PCR reads with MiXCR. Of about 390,000 distinct CDR3 sequences listed, about a sixth are singletons. Input material: peripheral blood. The receptors here all came from an adult woman with stable Graves' hyperthyroidism.

This clonotype was seen ten or more times. The J gene is TRBJ2-5, the V gene TRBV6-2 or TRBV6-3; 9 bases match TRBD1. The V gene's germline CDR1 is MNHEY and CDR2 SVGEGT. This CDR3 has 13 residues. J was trimmed by 5 bases and V by 6 bases; bases with no gene match: 4. CDR3 DNA sequence: TGTGCCAGCAGGGGGACAGGGTTGGAGACCCAGTACTTC. Translated, it gives CASRGTGLETQYF.

This clonotype occurred once. The V gene is TRBV6-1, the J gene TRBJ1-1; the D is unclear. The CDR3 totals 13 residues. Germline CDR1 reads MNHNS; CDR2 reads SASEGT. V lost 1 base and J lost 5, with 8 bases in between. CDR3 residues: CASSEGPWTEAFF. CDR3 bases: TGTGCCAGCAGTGAAGGGCCGTGGACTGAAGCTTTCTTT.

This chain links TRBV6-5 with TRBJ1-6; the D is unclear. Trimming removed 4 bases at V and 11 bases at J, with 12 bases between. Germline lookup yields CDR1 MNHEY and CDR2 SVGAGI. This CDR3 region has 13 residues. This CDR3 is CASSSASQAPLHF. CDR3 bases: TGTGCCAGCAGTTCCGCGAGTCAGGCACCCCTCCACTTT.

The chain recombines TRBV4-1 with TRBJ2-5; 8 nucleotides match TRBD2. This CDR3 is built from 16 residues. Germline assignment: CDR1 MGHRA and CDR2 YSYEKL. V trimming: 1 base; J trimming: 4 bases; junction bases outside the gene matches: 8. In DNA form, the CDR3 reads TGCGCCAGCAGCCAAGGGCGGGGGGTGATGGGAGAGACCCAGTACTTC. Its translation: CASSQGRGVMGETQYF.

This clonotype was recorded at least ten times. The V and J genes are TRBV20-1 and TRBJ2-5; 7 bases line up with TRBD2. The CDR3 extends over 14 amino acids. After removal of 1 base from V and 4 bases from J, the junction contained 6 bases not matched to a gene. Germline V gene sequence: CDR1 DFQATT, CDR2 SNEGSKA (reference sequence). The CDR3: CSARGPAGTETQYF. The DNA for the CDR3 is TGCAGTGCTAGAGGCCCAGCGGGAACAGAGACCCAGTACTTC.

In its sample, this clonotype was seen a few times. This chain links TRBV5-5 with TRBJ2-5; TRBD2 is a possible D gene (6 bases). Germline-derived CDR1 and CDR2 are SGHKS and YYEKEE (reference sequence). This CDR3 is built from 18 residues. V gave up 5 bases and J gave up 0 bases, with 23 bases separating them. The CDR3 DNA follows: TGTGCCAGCAGTTTACCCCGGGACTTTCCTTCGTACCAAGAGACCCAGTACTTC. It codes for CASSLPRDFPSYQETQYF. The complete variable domain, with remaining parts taken from reference TRBV5-5 and TRBJ2-5, reads DAGVTQSPTHLIKTRGQQVTLRCSPISGHKSVSWYQQVLGQGPQFIFQYYEKEERGRGNFPDRFSARQFPNYSSELNVNALLLGDSALYLCASSLPRDFPSYQETQYFGPGTRLLVL.

V and J are TRBV7-9 and TRBJ2-2, with 8 bases that match TRBD1. V lost 5 bases, J lost 7 bases, and 9 bases stayed unmatched. In germline, CDR1 is SEHNR, CDR2 FQNEAQ (reference sequence). This CDR3 comprises 15 residues. The CDR3 DNA reads TGTGCCAGCAGCCCCCGGACAGGGACGGGCGGGGAGCTGTTTTTT. Residues: CASSPRTGTGGELFF.

This clonotype was seen ten or more times. In nucleotides, the CDR3 is TGCAGCGTTGAGACTTATAGGCAGGGCGGCGAGCAGTACTTC. Its protein product is CSVETYRQGGEQYF. The chain carries TRBV29-1 and TRBJ2-7, with TRBD1 as a possible D gene (5 bases). This CDR3 is 14 amino acids long. CDR1 is SQVTM, CDR2 ANQGSEA, per germline. V was pared by 3 bases and J by 6 bases, with 18 bases between.

V and J are TRBV11-1 and TRBJ2-6, with 8 bases fitting TRBD1. In germline, CDR1 is SGHAT, CDR2 FQDESV (reference sequence). The CDR3 runs 17 residues. The junction had 6 bases not matched to a gene; V was cut back by 1 base and J by 4 bases. This chain's CDR3 is CASSLGQGAPGANVLTF. The DNA of the CDR3 is TGTGCCAGCAGCTTAGGGCAGGGGGCGCCCGGGGCCAACGTCCTGACTTTC.

The chain joins TRBV18 to TRBJ2-7; D is unresolved. In germline, CDR1 is KGHSH, CDR2 LQKENI. V lost 1 base and J lost 0, with 13 bases in between. This CDR3 is built from 16 residues. The CDR3 nucleotides read TGTGCCAGCTCACCACGTCCCAGGAGAGACTCCTACGAGCAGTACTTC. Encoded protein: CASSPRPRRDSYEQYF.

The chain is built from TRBV4-1 and TRBJ2-7; D is possibly TRBD2 (6 bases). Germline V CDR1 and CDR2: MGHRA, YSYEKL. Trimming left V 1 base short and J 7 bases short, with 14 bases between. The CDR3 covers 14 residues. CDR3 sequence: CASSQVHGAGEQYF. Here the CDR3 DNA reads TGCGCCAGCAGCCAAGTGCACGGGGCGGGGGAGCAGTACTTC.

This clonotype has a handful of counts. The V call is TRBV7-9, the J call TRBJ2-7, with 8 bases lining up with TRBD1. This CDR3 region has 15 residues. CDR1 and CDR2 from the germline V gene are SEHNR and FQNEAQ (reference sequence). Trimming cost V 7 bases and J 5 bases; bases outside gene matches: 13. CDR3 coding DNA: TGTGCCAGCACCACCTCCGGGACAGGTTATAACGAGCAGTACTTC. Protein product: CASTTSGTGYNEQYF.

At least ten counts were recorded for this clonotype. The chain uses TRBV6-5 and TRBJ1-3; D gene unclear. Between the trimmed V and J ends, which lost 5 bases and 8 bases, there was a span of 7 bases. The CDR3 spans 11 residues. Germline CDR1 MNHEY, CDR2 SVGAGI. The CDR3 nucleotides read TGTGCCAGCAGTAGTAAGGACACCATATATTTT. Protein product: CASSSKDTIYF.

As regards this clonotype: A much larger clone differs by one base, so this may be a read error. The missing conserved phenylalanine or tryptophan at the end of this CDR3 makes a read error likely. The genes are TRBV29-1 and TRBJ2-2; no clear D gene. Germline V lookup: CDR1 SQVTM, CDR2 ANQGSEA. CDR3 length: 13 residues. V lost 7 bases to trimming and J lost 3 bases, with 12 bases between them. The CDR3 loop is CSGGREDTGELFL. The DNA for the CDR3 is TGCAGCGGGGGAAGGGAAGACACCGGGGAGCTGTTTTTG.

This clonotype occurred many times. The chain has TRBV6-2 or TRBV6-3 and TRBJ1-2; 7 bases fit TRBD1. The CDR3 spans 16 residues. CDR1 and CDR2 from the germline V gene are MNHEY and SVGEGT. Losses at the gene ends were 5 bases for V and 0 bases for J; bases not matched to a gene: 9. The CDR3 reads CASSPHRQGANYGYTF. In DNA form, the CDR3 reads TGTGCCAGCAGTCCCCATCGACAGGGCGCTAACTATGGCTACACCTTC.